Each of the 7 T cell receptor beta chains below was sequenced from the same sample in a study of T cell changes during pregnancy in multiple sclerosis. The method was immunoSEQ multiplex PCR; TCRdb's version includes in-frame clones alone and lacks a portion of them. The sample contains under 70,000 clones, about nine tenths of which appear only once. This specimen consisted of peripheral blood, obtained in the third trimester of pregnancy. These TCRs come from a female donor in good health, enrolled as a control in a pregnancy study.

The V and J genes are TRBV7-9 and TRBJ1-3; 8 nucleotides align to TRBD1. V shed 2 bases, J shed 3 bases, and the junction held 3 bases outside the gene matches. The germline V gene has CDR1 SEHNR and CDR2 FQNEAQ (reference sequence). This CDR3 has 15 amino acids. The CDR3 reads CASSLQGADGNTIYF. DNA of the CDR3: TGTGCCAGCAGCTTACAGGGGGCTGATGGAAACACCATATATTTT.

The V gene is TRBV5-5, the J gene TRBJ1-1; D remains unclear. V dropped 6 bases and J dropped 10 bases, with 22 bases sitting between them. Germline V gene data show CDR1 as SGHKS and CDR2 as YYEKEE (reference sequence). There are 14 residues in the CDR3. The CDR3 DNA reads TGTGCCAGCACCCCCCAGGCGGGCCGACCGACAGCTTTCTTT. Its translation is CASTPQAGRPTAFF.

Only a few counts were recorded for this clone. The V call is TRBV9, the J call TRBJ1-1, with D perhaps matching TRBD1 (6 bases). The length of the CDR3 is 15 residues. The V gene lost 0 bases and the J gene lost 2 bases, with 11 bases spanning the gap. The germline CDR1 and CDR2 sequences are SGDLS and YYNGEE. DNA of the CDR3: TGTGCCAGCAGCGTAGTGACAGGTGTAAACACTGAAGCTTTCTTT. Its translation: CASSVVTGVNTEAFF.

The V call is TRBV6-1, the J call TRBJ2-1; 8 bases fit TRBD1. Germline V lookup: CDR1 MNHNS, CDR2 SASEGT. V lost 7 bases to trimming and J lost 5 bases; unmatched junction nucleotides: 7. The CDR3 contains 14 residues. The CDR3 sequence is CASTTGQGNNEQFF. CDR3 nucleotide sequence: TGTGCCAGCACCACAGGACAGGGCAACAATGAGCAGTTCTTC.

This rearrangement joins TRBV18 to TRBJ2-7, with D possibly TRBD2 on 7 matching bases. Germline-derived CDR1 and CDR2 are KGHSH and LQKENI. Trimming pared 0 bases from V and 6 bases from J, leaving 18 bases between. CDR3 length equals 16 residues. CDR3 protein: CASSPPGRGGESEQYF. In nucleotides, the CDR3 is TGTGCCAGCTCACCACCGGGAAGGGGGGGGGAGAGCGAGCAGTACTTC.

This CDR3 reads CASSPLLRDTQYF. The CDR3 DNA sequence: TGTGCCAGCAGCCCCCTCTTGAGGGATACGCAGTATTTT. V usage is TRBV7-9 and J usage is TRBJ2-3; no firm D call. The CDR3 spans 13 residues. Per the germline V gene, CDR1 is SEHNR and CDR2 is FQNEAQ (reference sequence). V lost 5 bases to trimming and J lost 6 bases, with 12 bases between them.

CDR3 amino acids: CASSTTSGGNQPQHF. CDR3 DNA: TGTGCCAGCAGTACCACCTCAGGGGGCAATCAGCCCCAGCATTTT. The chain uses TRBV28 and TRBJ1-5; D may be TRBD1 (6 bases). Germline V gene lookup returns CDR1 MDHEN and CDR2 SYDVKM. This CDR3 spans 15 amino acids. V shed 5 bases and J shed 2 bases, with 13 bases lying between them.